Below, 6 T cell receptor beta chains from the same sample are listed, as sequenced in a study of cytomegalovirus exposure and HLA in healthy donors. The PCR was carried out with 60 Vbeta primers and 13 Jbeta primers. Using immunoSEQ multiplex PCR, the repertoire was profiled, and TCRdb retains in-frame clones only, with some absent. The profile shows some 170,000 clones, roughly 79% of them singletons. The sequencing sample was made of PBMCs. The receptors were sampled from a man aged 35-49 years in good health and CMV-seropositive.

J is TRBJ2-1 and V is TRBV11-3; a possible D gene is TRBD2 (5 bases). Per germline, CDR1 SGHNT and CDR2 YENEEA. This CDR3 contains 14 residues. With 3 bases removed from V and 3 bases from J, the gap between germline ends came to 9 bases. This CDR3 is CASSFNGIYNEQFF. In nucleotides, the CDR3 is TGTGCCAGCAGCTTCAACGGGATCTACAATGAGCAGTTCTTC.

This sequence joins TRBV7-9 and TRBJ2-7, with 10 nucleotides matching TRBD1. This CDR3 is built from 14 residues. The J segment lost 7 bases and the V segment lost 4 bases, leaving 7 bases of the junction unmatched. In germline, CDR1 is SEHNR, CDR2 FQNEAQ (reference sequence). CDR3 nucleotides: TGTGCCAGCAGCTCCCGGGACAGGGGAGAAGAGCAGTACTTC. Encoded protein: CASSSRDRGEEQYF.

The rearrangement joins TRBV19 to TRBJ2-7; D perhaps matches TRBD2 (6 bases). Germline values: CDR1 LNHDA, CDR2 SQIVND (reference sequence). Deletions cut 4 bases from V and 4 bases from J, with 11 bases between. The CDR3 extends over 13 amino acids. In DNA, the CDR3 is TGTGCCAGTAGTACCAGGGAGGTGTACGAGCAGTACTTC. It translates to CASSTREVYEQYF.

This clone turned up a few times. The chain employs TRBV9 and TRBJ2-1, with D perhaps matching TRBD2 (5 bases). Germline V lookup: CDR1 SGDLS, CDR2 YYNGEE. The CDR3 totals 15 residues. The V gene lost 2 bases and the J gene lost 9 bases, with 18 bases spanning the gap. The CDR3: CASSVGGLLSGEQFF. The CDR3 DNA is TGTGCCAGCAGCGTGGGCGGACTTCTTTCAGGTGAGCAGTTCTTC.

The J gene is TRBJ2-3, the V gene TRBV18, with TRBD2 matching over 8 bases. After removal of 2 bases from V and 6 bases from J, the junction contained 10 bases not matched to a gene. The CDR3 runs to 16 residues. Germline V gives CDR1 KGHSH, CDR2 LQKENI. The CDR3 nucleotides are TGTGCCAGCTCACCATCCTATCCAGCGGGAGCGGATACGCAGTATTTT. Translation: CASSPSYPAGADTQYF. The full variable domain, with the rest looked up from reference TRBV18 and TRBJ2-3, is NAGVMQNPRHLVRRRGQEARLRCSPMKGHSHVYWYRQLPEEGLKFMVYLQKENIIDESGMPKERFSAEFPKEGPSILRIQQVVRGDSAAYFCASSPSYPAGADTQYFGPGTRLTVL.

This chain joins TRBV11-2 and TRBJ2-7, with 10 bases fitting TRBD1. The CDR3 runs 14 residues. With 5 bases clipped from V and 7 bases from J, the junction kept 8 bases outside the gene matches. Germline CDR1 SGHAT, CDR2 FQNNGV. The CDR3 region is CASSGPGQGREQYF. As DNA, the CDR3 is TGTGCCAGCAGCGGGCCGGGACAGGGGAGGGAGCAGTACTTC.